These 23 T cell receptor beta chains share one sample of origin, sequenced in a study of Tregs in tolerant kidney transplant recipients. TCRdb's table, derived via immunoSEQ multiplex PCR, lists solely in-frame clones and lacks some. This sample has tens of thousands of clones, with around 90% found just once. The source was Tregs from blood, collected before the transplant. The receptors here all came from a human donor who received a combined kidney and bone marrow transplant.

The chain joins TRBV28 to TRBJ1-2; D gene ambiguous. With 4 bases removed from V and 8 bases from J, the gap between germline ends came to 11 bases. The germline V gene has CDR1 MDHEN and CDR2 SYDVKM. The CDR3 extends over 12 amino acids. CDR3 nucleotide sequence: TGTGCCAGCAGTTCTCCCCTGAGGGGCTACACCTTC. As protein: CASSSPLRGYTF.

The rearrangement uses TRBV28 and TRBJ2-7; 7 bases fit TRBD2. V lost 1 base to trimming and J lost 10 bases; unmatched junction nucleotides: 4. The germline V gene has CDR1 MDHEN and CDR2 SYDVKM. This CDR3 contains 12 residues. The CDR3 is CASSLLSGGQYF. CDR3 DNA: TGTGCCAGCAGTTTATTGTCGGGGGGTCAGTACTTC.

DNA for the CDR3: TGCAGCGTTGATAAGGAGGGAACTTTTGACGAGCAGTACTTC. It specifies CSVDKEGTFDEQYF. J is TRBJ2-7 and V is TRBV29-1, with D possibly matching TRBD2 (6 bases). Looked up from germline, CDR1 is SQVTM and CDR2 is ANQGSEA. The V end lost 3 bases, the J end lost 5 bases, and 17 bases lay between the germline ends. The CDR3 contains 14 residues.

About this clone: Its ends do not fully match the called genes, so a read error is possible. V is TRBV7-8 and J is TRBJ2-7; 12 bases fit TRBD2. From germline, CDR1 is SGHVS and CDR2 FQNEAQ. The CDR3 extends over 13 amino acids. CDR3 sequence: CCSASGRAGEQYF. CDR3 nucleotide sequence: TGCTGCTCGGCTAGCGGGAGGGCCGGTGAGCAGTACTTC.

This clone was recorded only once. The V call is TRBV5-1, the J call TRBJ2-2; TRBD2 aligns across 11 bases. V was pared by 5 bases and J by 6 bases, with 9 bases of the junction left unmatched. This CDR3 is 16 amino acids long. Germline V gives CDR1 SGHRS, CDR2 YFSETQ. The CDR3 spells CASSPLAGDFPGELFF. The DNA for the CDR3 is TGCGCCAGCAGTCCACTAGCGGGAGATTTCCCCGGGGAGCTGTTTTTT.

In its sample, this clone was seen once. The chain links TRBV19 to TRBJ2-3, with 7 bases fitting TRBD2. With V trimmed by 3 bases and J by 0 bases, 3 bases remained unmatched. The length of the CDR3 is 15 residues. Germline lookup yields CDR1 LNHDA and CDR2 SQIVND (reference sequence). The CDR3 sequence: CASSILADSTDTQYF. The DNA of the CDR3 is TGTGCCAGTAGTATCCTAGCGGATAGCACAGATACGCAGTATTTT.

The rearrangement uses TRBV29-1 and TRBJ2-3; D not certain. Deletions cut 6 bases from V and 1 base from J, with 14 bases between. The CDR3 runs to 14 residues. Germline V gene data show CDR1 as SQVTM and CDR2 as ANQGSEA. The CDR3 here is CSVSTGWGTDTQYF. DNA for the CDR3: TGCAGCGTGAGTACCGGTTGGGGCACAGATACGCAGTATTTT.

V gene TRBV5-8 combines with J gene TRBJ2-5; D is ambiguous. Trimming cost V 0 bases and J 4 bases, with 7 bases left between them. Germline loops: CDR1 SGHTS, CDR2 YDEGEE. The CDR3 runs 13 residues. CDR3 region: CASSLESGETQYF. CDR3 nucleotides: TGTGCCAGCAGCTTGGAGTCCGGAGAGACCCAGTACTTC.

This clone is a singleton in its sample. The CDR3 nucleotides read TGCAGCGTTGCCTTGGGGATAGTAGCCAAAAACATTCAGTACTTC. Translating gives CSVALGIVAKNIQYF. The chain uses TRBV29-1 and TRBJ2-4; no reliable D call. Trimming took 4 bases from V and 0 from J, leaving 13 bases between them. The CDR3 spans 15 residues. CDR1 and CDR2 from the germline V gene are SQVTM and ANQGSEA.

The chain joins TRBV30 to TRBJ1-1; D unresolved. Germline values: CDR1 GTSNPN, CDR2 SVGIG (reference sequence). Trimming left V 3 bases short and J 2 bases short, with 16 bases between. The CDR3 totals 15 residues. The CDR3 loop is CAWSPNAWRNTEAFF. The CDR3 DNA follows: TGTGCCTGGAGCCCCAATGCTTGGAGAAACACTGAAGCTTTCTTT.

J is TRBJ1-5 and V is TRBV30, with D unresolved. The CDR3 extends over 13 amino acids. The V gene's germline CDR1 is GTSNPN and CDR2 SVGIG (reference sequence). The V and J ends lost 0 bases and 0 bases respectively, with 3 bases between them. The CDR3 bases are TGTGCCTGGAGTGTATTTAGCAATCAGCCCCAGCATTTT. This gives the protein CAWSVFSNQPQHF.

J is TRBJ1-5 and V is TRBV9; D might be TRBD1 (5 bases). V lost 4 bases, J lost 2 bases, and 13 bases lay in between. Germline CDR1 SGDLS, CDR2 YYNGEE. This CDR3 has 15 residues. The CDR3 nucleotides read TGTGCCAGCAGCTTTTCAGGGTCCCGCAATCAGCCCCAGCATTTT. Its protein product is CASSFSGSRNQPQHF.

The V gene is TRBV7-2, the J gene TRBJ1-5, with D possibly TRBD1 on 5 matching bases. The germline CDR1 and CDR2 sequences are SGHTA and FQGNSA. V dropped 5 bases and J dropped 0 bases, with 17 bases sitting between them. The CDR3 runs 17 residues. CDR3 nucleotide sequence: TGTGCCAGCAGCCCTCAGACAGACCACTATAGCAATCAGCCCCAGCATTTT. It encodes CASSPQTDHYSNQPQHF. The full variable domain, with the rest looked up from reference TRBV7-2 and TRBJ1-5, is GAGVSQSPSNKVTEKGKDVELRCDPISGHTALYWYRQSLGQGLEFLIYFQGNSAPDKSGLPSDRFSAERTGGSVSTLTIQRTQQEDSAVYLCASSPQTDHYSNQPQHFGDGTRLSIL.

The chain is built from TRBV14 and TRBJ2-7; D is unclear. CDR1 is SGHDN, CDR2 FVKESK, per germline. Trimming shortened V by 1 base and J by 8 bases, and 12 bases separated the two germline ends. The CDR3 has 13 amino acids. The CDR3 protein is CASSQGLFTKQYF. The CDR3 coding sequence is TGTGCCAGCAGCCAAGGGCTATTTACCAAGCAGTACTTC.

The rearrangement joins TRBV27 to TRBJ2-7, with D tentatively TRBD2 (6 bases). Trimming took off 3 bases at V and 3 bases at J, with 12 bases between the two ends. This CDR3 spans 14 amino acids. Germline CDR1 reads MNHEY; CDR2 reads SMNVEV (reference sequence). The CDR3 protein is CASSFSSANYEQYF. In DNA, the CDR3 is TGTGCCAGCAGTTTCTCTAGCGCCAACTACGAGCAGTACTTC.

J is TRBJ1-2 and V is TRBV6-1; 9 nucleotides line up with TRBD1. The J segment lost 5 bases and the V segment lost 5 bases, leaving 3 bases of the junction unmatched. This CDR3 spans 13 amino acids. Germline CDR1 is MNHNS and CDR2 is SASEGT. In DNA form, the CDR3 reads TGTGCCAGCAGTCTACAGGGGGCTTATGGCTACACCTTC. Its protein product is CASSLQGAYGYTF.

In its sample, this clone was seen a few times. The genes are TRBV2 and TRBJ2-5; 8 positions match TRBD2. V was clipped by 6 bases and J by 4 bases; unmatched bases: 7. Per the germline V gene, CDR1 is SNHLY and CDR2 is FYNNEI. The CDR3 loop spans 14 amino acids. The CDR3 reads CASRHGRGGETQYF. The CDR3 nucleotides read TGTGCCAGCAGACACGGGAGGGGGGGAGAGACCCAGTACTTC.

The gene calls are TRBV7-9 and TRBJ2-1; 9 nucleotides align to TRBD1. This CDR3 is 14 amino acids long. Germline CDR1 reads SEHNR; CDR2 reads FQNEAQ (reference sequence). Trimming cost V 1 base and J 9 bases; bases outside gene matches: 4. In nucleotides, the CDR3 is TGTGCCAGCAGCTTAGACTCGGACAGGGGTGAGCAGTTCTTC. This sequence encodes CASSLDSDRGEQFF. The full variable domain, in which reference TRBV7-9 and TRBJ2-1 provide the parts outside the CDR3, is DTGVSQNPRHKITKRGQNVTFRCDPISEHNRLYWYRQTLGQGPEFLTYFQNEAQLEKSRLLSDRFSAERPKGSFSTLEIQRTEQGDSAMYLCASSLDSDRGEQFFGPGTRLTVL.

V usage is TRBV28 and J usage is TRBJ2-1; 11 nucleotides agree with TRBD2. CDR1 is MDHEN, CDR2 SYDVKM, per germline. V lost 6 bases, J lost 6 bases, and 7 bases stayed unmatched. The CDR3 loop spans 15 amino acids. The DNA for the CDR3 is TGTGCCAGCAGCATACCGGGACTAGCGGTCAATGAGCAGTTCTTC. Encoded protein: CASSIPGLAVNEQFF.

This chain connects TRBV7-3 to TRBJ2-3; 9 nucleotides line up with TRBD2. The CDR3 contains 16 residues. V shed 8 bases, J shed 7 bases, and the junction held 16 bases outside the gene matches. The germline gives CDR1 SGHTA, CDR2 FQGTGA. The CDR3 loop reads CASGLEGAGGPNTQYF. CDR3 nucleotide sequence: TGTGCCAGCGGCCTTGAAGGCGCGGGAGGGCCAAATACGCAGTATTTT.

This sequence joins TRBV28 and TRBJ2-2; 9 bases agree with TRBD1. V lost 4 bases, J lost 6 bases, and 9 bases stayed unmatched. This CDR3 is 16 amino acids long. CDR1 and CDR2 (germline): MDHEN, SYDVKM. The CDR3 here is CASSSPGQGFAGELFF. Here the CDR3 DNA reads TGTGCCAGCAGTTCGCCGGGACAGGGATTTGCCGGGGAGCTGTTTTTT.

The V and J genes are TRBV28 and TRBJ2-2; 13 bases agree with TRBD2. J gave up 3 bases and V 8 bases, and 9 bases lay outside the gene matches. In germline, CDR1 is MDHEN, CDR2 SYDVKM. CDR3 size: 17 residues. The CDR3 loop reads CASGLLLAGGDTGELFF. The CDR3, as DNA: TGTGCCAGCGGGCTATTACTAGCGGGAGGGGACACCGGGGAGCTGTTTTTT. Looking up the rest from reference TRBV28 and TRBJ2-2 gives the full variable domain: DVKVTQSSRYLVKRTGEKVFLECVQDMDHENMFWYRQDPGLGLRLIYFSYDVKMKEKGDIPEGYSVSREKKERFSLILESASTNQTSMYLCASGLLLAGGDTGELFFGEGSRLTVL.

The chain is built from TRBV29-1 and TRBJ2-3, with unresolved D. This CDR3 region has 12 residues. The V gene lost 7 bases and the J gene lost 0 bases, with 8 bases spanning the gap. The germline gives CDR1 SQVTM, CDR2 ANQGSEA. The CDR3 nucleotides are TGCAGCGCTGGATCAAGCACAGATACGCAGTATTTT. Translating gives CSAGSSTDTQYF.